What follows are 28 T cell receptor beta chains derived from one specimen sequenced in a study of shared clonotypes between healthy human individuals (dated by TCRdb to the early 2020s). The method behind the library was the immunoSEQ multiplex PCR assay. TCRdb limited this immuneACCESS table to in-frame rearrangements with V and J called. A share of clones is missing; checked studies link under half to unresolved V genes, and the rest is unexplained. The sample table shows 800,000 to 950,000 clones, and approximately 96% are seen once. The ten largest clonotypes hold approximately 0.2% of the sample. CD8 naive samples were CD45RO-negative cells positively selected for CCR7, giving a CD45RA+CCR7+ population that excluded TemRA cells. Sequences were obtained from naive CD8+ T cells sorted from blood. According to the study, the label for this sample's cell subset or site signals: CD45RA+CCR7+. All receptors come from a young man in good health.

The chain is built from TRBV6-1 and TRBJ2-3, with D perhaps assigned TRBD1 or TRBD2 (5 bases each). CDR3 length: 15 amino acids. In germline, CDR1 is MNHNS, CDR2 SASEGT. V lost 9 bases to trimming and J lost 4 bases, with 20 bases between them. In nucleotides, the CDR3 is TGTGCCAGTGCCCGGGGCACTAGTGGGGCAGATACGCAGTATTTT. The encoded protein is CASARGTSGADTQYF.

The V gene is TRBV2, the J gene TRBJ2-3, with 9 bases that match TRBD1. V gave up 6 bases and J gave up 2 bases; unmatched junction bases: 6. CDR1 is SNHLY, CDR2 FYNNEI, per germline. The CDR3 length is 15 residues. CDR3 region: CASRSGTGSTDTQYF. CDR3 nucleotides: TGTGCCAGCAGGTCCGGGACAGGGTCCACAGATACGCAGTATTTT.

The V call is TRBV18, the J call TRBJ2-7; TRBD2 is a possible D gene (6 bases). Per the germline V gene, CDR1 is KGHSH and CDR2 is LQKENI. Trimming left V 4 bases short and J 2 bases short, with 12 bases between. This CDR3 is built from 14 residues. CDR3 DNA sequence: TGTGCCAGCTCACTGATGACTAGTGCCTACGAGCAGTACTTC. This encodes CASSLMTSAYEQYF.

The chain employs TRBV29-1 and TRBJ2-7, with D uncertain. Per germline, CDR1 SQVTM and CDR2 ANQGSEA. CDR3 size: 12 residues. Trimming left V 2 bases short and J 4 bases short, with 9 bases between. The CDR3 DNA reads TGCAGCGTTGAAATCCGCCCTTACGAGCAGTACTTC. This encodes CSVEIRPYEQYF.

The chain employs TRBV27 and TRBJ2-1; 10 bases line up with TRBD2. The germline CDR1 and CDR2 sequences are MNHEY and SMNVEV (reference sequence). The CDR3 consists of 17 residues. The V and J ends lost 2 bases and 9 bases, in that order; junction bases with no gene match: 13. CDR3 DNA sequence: TGTGCCAGCAGTTTACCCTTTCTAGCGGGAGTTCTACGTGAGCAGTTCTTC. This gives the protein CASSLPFLAGVLREQFF.

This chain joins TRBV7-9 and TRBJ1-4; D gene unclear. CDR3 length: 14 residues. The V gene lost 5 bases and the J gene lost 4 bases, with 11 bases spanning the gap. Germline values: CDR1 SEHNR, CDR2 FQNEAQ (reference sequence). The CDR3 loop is CASSAPIGNEKLFF. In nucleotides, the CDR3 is TGTGCCAGCAGCGCACCTATAGGTAATGAAAAACTGTTTTTT.

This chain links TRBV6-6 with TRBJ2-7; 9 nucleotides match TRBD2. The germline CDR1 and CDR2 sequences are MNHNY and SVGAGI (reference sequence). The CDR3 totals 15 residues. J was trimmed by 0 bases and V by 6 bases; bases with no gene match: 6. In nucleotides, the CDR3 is TGTGCCAGCAGCCGACTAGCGGCGAGCTCCTACGAGCAGTACTTC. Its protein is CASSRLAASSYEQYF.

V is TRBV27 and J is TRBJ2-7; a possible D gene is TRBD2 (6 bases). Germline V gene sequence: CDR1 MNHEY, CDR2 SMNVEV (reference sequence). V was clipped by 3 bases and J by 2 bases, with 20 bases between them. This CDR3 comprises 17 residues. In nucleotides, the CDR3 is TGTGCCAGCAGTTTGATCCCCTCGGGGGAGAGGACCTACGAGCAGTACTTC. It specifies CASSLIPSGERTYEQYF.

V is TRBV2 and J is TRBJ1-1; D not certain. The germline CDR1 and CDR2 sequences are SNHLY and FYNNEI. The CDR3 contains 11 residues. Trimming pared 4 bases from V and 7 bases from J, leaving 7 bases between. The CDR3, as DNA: TGTGCCAGCAGTGGGTCCCGTGAAGCTTTCTTT. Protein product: CASSGSREAFF. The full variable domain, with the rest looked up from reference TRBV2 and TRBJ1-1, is EPEVTQTPSHQVTQMGQEVILRCVPISNHLYFYWYRQILGQKVEFLVSFYNNEISEKSEIFDDQFSVERPDGSNFTLKIRSTKLEDSAMYFCASSGSREAFFGQGTRLTVV.

In nucleotides, the CDR3 is TGTGCCAGTAGTAGCCTCCAGGGGCCCGACACTGAAGCTTTCTTT. This sequence encodes CASSSLQGPDTEAFF. The chain is built from TRBV19 and TRBJ1-1, with D maybe TRBD1 (6 bases). The CDR3 is 15 amino acids. Trimming left V 4 bases short and J 3 bases short, with 15 bases between. Looked up from germline, CDR1 is LNHDA and CDR2 is SQIVND (reference sequence).

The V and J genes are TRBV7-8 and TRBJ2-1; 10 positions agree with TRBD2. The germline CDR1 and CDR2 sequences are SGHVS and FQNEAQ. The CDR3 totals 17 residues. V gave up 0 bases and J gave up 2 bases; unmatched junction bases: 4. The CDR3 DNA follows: TGTGCCAGCAGCTTAGCGCCTAGCGGGAGAACCTACAATGAGCAGTTCTTC. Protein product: CASSLAPSGRTYNEQFF.

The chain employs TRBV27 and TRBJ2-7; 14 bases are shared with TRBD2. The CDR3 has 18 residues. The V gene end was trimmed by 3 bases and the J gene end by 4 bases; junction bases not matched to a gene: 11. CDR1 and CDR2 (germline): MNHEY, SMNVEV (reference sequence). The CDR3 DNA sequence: TGTGCCAGCAGTTTTCTTGGGACTAGCGGGAGATTAGTGTACGAGCAGTACTTC. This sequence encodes CASSFLGTSGRLVYEQYF.

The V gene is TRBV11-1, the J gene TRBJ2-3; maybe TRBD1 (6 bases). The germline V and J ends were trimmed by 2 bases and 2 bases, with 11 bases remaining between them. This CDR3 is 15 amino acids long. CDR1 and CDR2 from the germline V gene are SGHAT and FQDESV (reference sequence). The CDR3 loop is CASSLIVGHTDTQYF. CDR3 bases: TGTGCCAGCAGCTTAATTGTGGGACACACAGATACGCAGTATTTT. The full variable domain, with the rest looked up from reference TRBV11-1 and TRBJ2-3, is EAEVAQSPRYKITEKSQAVAFWCDPISGHATLYWYRQILGQGPELLVQFQDESVVDDSQLPKDRFSAERLKGVDSTLKIQPAELGDSAMYLCASSLIVGHTDTQYFGPGTRLTVL.

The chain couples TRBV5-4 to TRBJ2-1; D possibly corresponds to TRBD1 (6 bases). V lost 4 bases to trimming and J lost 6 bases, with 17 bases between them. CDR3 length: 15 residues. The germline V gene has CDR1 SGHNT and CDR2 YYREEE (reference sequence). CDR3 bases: TGTGCCAGCAGCCCCCCAGGGGTCTCGGTCAATGAGCAGTTCTTC. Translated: CASSPPGVSVNEQFF.

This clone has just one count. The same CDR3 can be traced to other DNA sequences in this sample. The CDR3 DNA reads as TGCGCCAGCAGCTTAGGACTAGCGGGACAAGAGACCCAGTACTTC. Protein product: CASSLGLAGQETQYF. The chain combines TRBV5-1 with TRBJ2-5; 12 nucleotides line up with TRBD2. Unmatched junction bases numbered 1, after V lost 2 bases and J lost 2 bases. The CDR3 runs 15 residues. Germline values: CDR1 SGHRS, CDR2 YFSETQ.

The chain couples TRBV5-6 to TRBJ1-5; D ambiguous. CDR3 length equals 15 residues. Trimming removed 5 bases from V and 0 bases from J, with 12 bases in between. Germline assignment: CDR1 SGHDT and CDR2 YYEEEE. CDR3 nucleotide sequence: TGTGCCAGCAGTCCGGGAGTTAATAGCAATCAGCCCCAGCATTTT. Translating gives CASSPGVNSNQPQHF.

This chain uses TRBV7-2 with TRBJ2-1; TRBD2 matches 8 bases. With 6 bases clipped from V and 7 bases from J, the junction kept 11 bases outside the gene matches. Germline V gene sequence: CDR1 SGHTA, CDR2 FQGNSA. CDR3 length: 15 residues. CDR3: CASRLPGLAMNEQFF. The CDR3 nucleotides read TGTGCCAGCAGACTCCCAGGACTAGCCATGAATGAGCAGTTCTTC.

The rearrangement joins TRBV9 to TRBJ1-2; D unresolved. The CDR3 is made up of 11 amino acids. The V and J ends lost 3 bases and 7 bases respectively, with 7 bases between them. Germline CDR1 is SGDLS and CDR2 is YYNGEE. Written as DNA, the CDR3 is TGTGCCAGCAGCGCGTATGGTGGCTACACCTTC. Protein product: CASSAYGGYTF.

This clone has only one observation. CDR3 protein: CSVSASGNTIYF. CDR3 in DNA: TGCAGCGTTAGCGCCTCAGGAAACACCATATATTTT. The gene calls are TRBV29-1 and TRBJ1-3; D is uncertain. CDR1 is SQVTM and CDR2 is ANQGSEA in the germline V gene. The CDR3 covers 12 residues. V lost 5 bases and J 4 bases, leaving 9 bases between the germline ends.

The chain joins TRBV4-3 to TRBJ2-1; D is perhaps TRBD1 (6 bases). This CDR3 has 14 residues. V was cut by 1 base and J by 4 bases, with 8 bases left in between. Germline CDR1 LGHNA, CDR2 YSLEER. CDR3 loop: CASSQGGPYNEQFF. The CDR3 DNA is TGCGCCAGCAGCCAAGGGGGGCCATACAATGAGCAGTTCTTC.

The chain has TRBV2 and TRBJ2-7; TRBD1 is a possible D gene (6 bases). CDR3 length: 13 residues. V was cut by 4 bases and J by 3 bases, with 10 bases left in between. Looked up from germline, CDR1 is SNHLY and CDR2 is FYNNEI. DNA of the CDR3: TGTGCCAGCAGTGCTTTCAGGGGCTACGAGCAGTACTTC. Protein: CASSAFRGYEQYF. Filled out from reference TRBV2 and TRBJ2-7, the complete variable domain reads EPEVTQTPSHQVTQMGQEVILRCVPISNHLYFYWYRQILGQKVEFLVSFYNNEISEKSEIFDDQFSVERPDGSNFTLKIRSTKLEDSAMYFCASSAFRGYEQYFGPGTRLTVT.

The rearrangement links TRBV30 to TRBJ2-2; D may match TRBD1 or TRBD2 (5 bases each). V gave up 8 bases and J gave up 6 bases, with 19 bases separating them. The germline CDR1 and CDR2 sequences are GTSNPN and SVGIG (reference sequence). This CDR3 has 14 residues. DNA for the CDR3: TGTGCCGGGACGACTGCAGGGCTGCCCGGGGAGCTGTTTTTT. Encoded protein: CAGTTAGLPGELFF.

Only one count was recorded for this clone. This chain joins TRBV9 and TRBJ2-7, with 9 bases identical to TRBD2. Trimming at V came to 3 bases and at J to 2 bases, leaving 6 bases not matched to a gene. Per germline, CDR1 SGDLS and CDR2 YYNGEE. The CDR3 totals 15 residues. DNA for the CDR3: TGTGCCAGCAGCGGATTTAGCGGGGGCGCCTACGAGCAGTACTTC. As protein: CASSGFSGGAYEQYF. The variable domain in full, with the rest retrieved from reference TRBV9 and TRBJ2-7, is DSGVTQTPKHLITATGQRVTLRCSPRSGDLSVYWYQQSLDQGLQFLIQYYNGEERAKGNILERFSAQQFPDLHSELNLSSLELGDSALYFCASSGFSGGAYEQYFGPGTRLTVT.

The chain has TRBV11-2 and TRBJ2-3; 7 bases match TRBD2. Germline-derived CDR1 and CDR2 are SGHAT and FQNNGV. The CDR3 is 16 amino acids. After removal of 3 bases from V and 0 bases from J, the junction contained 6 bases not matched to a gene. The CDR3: CASSLGLAASTDTQYF. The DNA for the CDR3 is TGTGCCAGCAGCTTGGGGCTAGCGGCTAGCACAGATACGCAGTATTTT.

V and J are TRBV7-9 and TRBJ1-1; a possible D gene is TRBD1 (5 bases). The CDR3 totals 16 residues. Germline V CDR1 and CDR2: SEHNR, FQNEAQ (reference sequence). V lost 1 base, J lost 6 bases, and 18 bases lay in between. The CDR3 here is CASSLVEGGGTAEAFF. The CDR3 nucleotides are TGTGCCAGCAGCTTAGTGGAGGGTGGGGGTACGGCTGAAGCTTTCTTT.

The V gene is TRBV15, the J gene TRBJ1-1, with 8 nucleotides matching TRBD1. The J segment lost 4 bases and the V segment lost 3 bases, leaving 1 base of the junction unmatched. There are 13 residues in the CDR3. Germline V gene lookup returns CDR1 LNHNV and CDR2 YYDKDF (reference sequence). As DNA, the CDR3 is TGTGCCACCAGCAGGGGACAGGTCACTGAAGCTTTCTTT. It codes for CATSRGQVTEAFF.

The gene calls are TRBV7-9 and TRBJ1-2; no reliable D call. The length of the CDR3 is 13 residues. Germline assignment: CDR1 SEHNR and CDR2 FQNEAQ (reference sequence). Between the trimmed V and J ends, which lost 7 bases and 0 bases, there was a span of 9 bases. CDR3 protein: CASTGSSNYGYTF. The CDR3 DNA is TGTGCCAGCACCGGTAGTTCTAACTATGGCTACACCTTC.

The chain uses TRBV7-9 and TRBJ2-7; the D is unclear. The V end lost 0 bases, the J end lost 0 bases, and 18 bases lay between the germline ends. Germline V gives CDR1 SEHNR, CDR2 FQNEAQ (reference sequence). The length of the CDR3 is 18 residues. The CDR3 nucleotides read TGTGCCAGCAGCTTAGCAAGTATCGGTGGGGAAAGCTCCTACGAGCAGTACTTC. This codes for CASSLASIGGESSYEQYF. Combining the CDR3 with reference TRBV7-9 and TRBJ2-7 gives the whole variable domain DTGVSQNPRHKITKRGQNVTFRCDPISEHNRLYWYRQTLGQGPEFLTYFQNEAQLEKSRLLSDRFSAERPKGSFSTLEIQRTEQGDSAMYLCASSLASIGGESSYEQYFGPGTRLTVT.